Below are 5 T cell receptor beta chains sequenced from a single sample in a study of T-cell reconstitution after alpha-beta-depleted transplantation in children. The library targeted TCRbeta and was prepared with unique molecular identifiers. TCRdb fed the PCR reads into MiXCR, producing one record per CDR3 protein. The sample yields approximately 230,000 distinct CDR3 sequences, roughly a quarter seen once. The specimen was PBMCs, mostly from graft donor cells, collected 360 days after TCRalphabeta/CD19-depleted stem cell transplant. All receptors come from a female patient between 2 and 15 years old who had a stem cell transplant for congenital amegakaryocytic thrombocytopenia, so the T cells may come from the graft donor.

The sample holds many counts of this clonotype. The rearrangement joins TRBV5-1 to TRBJ2-1; D remains ambiguous. Germline V gives CDR1 SGHRS, CDR2 YFSETQ. CDR3 size: 13 residues. Trimming took 4 bases from V and 6 from J, leaving 11 bases between them. CDR3 sequence: CASSPDEPNEQFF. Written as DNA, the CDR3 is TGCGCCAGCAGCCCTGACGAGCCCAATGAGCAGTTCTTC.

This clonotype was counted only a few times. The V gene is TRBV20-1, the J gene TRBJ2-1, with TRBD2 matching 9 bases. The germline V gene encodes CDR1 DFQATT and CDR2 SNEGSKA (reference sequence). CDR3 size: 15 residues. Trimming at V came to 6 bases and at J to 2 bases, leaving 8 bases not matched to a gene. CDR3 sequence reads: CSASGGRGAYNEQFF. CDR3 DNA sequence: TGCAGTGCATCGGGCGGGAGGGGGGCCTACAATGAGCAGTTCTTC.

Written as DNA, the CDR3 is TGCAGTGCTAGAGATACAGAGCATGAGCAGTTCTTC. It codes for CSARDTEHEQFF. The chain links TRBV20-1 to TRBJ2-1, with D hard to call. Germline CDR1 and CDR2: DFQATT and SNEGSKA (reference sequence). This CDR3 has 12 residues. Deletions cut 0 bases from V and 8 bases from J, with 8 bases between.

This chain connects TRBV11-2 to TRBJ2-7; no clear D. V lost 3 bases to trimming and J lost 2 bases, with 8 bases between them. CDR3 length: 13 residues. Germline CDR1 reads SGHAT; CDR2 reads FQNNGV. The CDR3 DNA sequence: TGTGCCAGCAGCTTCTTTGTTACCTACGAGCAGTACTTC. Amino acids: CASSFFVTYEQYF.

This clonotype occurred a few times. This chain links TRBV5-1 with TRBJ2-5, with D perhaps given as TRBD1 or TRBD2 (5 bases each). Germline-derived CDR1 and CDR2 are SGHRS and YFSETQ. This CDR3 has 17 amino acids. V dropped 4 bases and J dropped 0 bases, with 19 bases sitting between them. CDR3 nucleotide sequence: TGCGCCAGCAGCCGGGCCTCGTCGAGGGGTTACCAAGAGACCCAGTACTTC. Translating it yields CASSRASSRGYQETQYF.